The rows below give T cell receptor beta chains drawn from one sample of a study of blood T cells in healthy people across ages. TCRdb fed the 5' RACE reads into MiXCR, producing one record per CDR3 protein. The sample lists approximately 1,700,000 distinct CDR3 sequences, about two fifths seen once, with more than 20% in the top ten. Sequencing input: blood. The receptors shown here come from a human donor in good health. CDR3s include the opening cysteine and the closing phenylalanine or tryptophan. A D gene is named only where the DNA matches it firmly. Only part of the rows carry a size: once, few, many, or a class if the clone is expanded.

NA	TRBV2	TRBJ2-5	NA	TGTGCCAGCAGCGGTACGGAGACCCAGTACTTC	CASSGTETQYF
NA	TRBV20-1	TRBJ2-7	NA	TGCAGTGCCAGAATGGCCTACGAGCAGTACTTC	CSARMAYEQYF
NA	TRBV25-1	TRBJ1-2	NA	TGTGCCAGCAGTGGGCCCAACAGGGTCGCTGTCTATGGCCACACCTTC	CASSGPNRVAVYGHTF
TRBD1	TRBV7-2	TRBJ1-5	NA	TGTGCCAGCAGTTCAGACAGGGTCTATCAGCCCCAGCATTTT	CASSSDRVYQPQHF
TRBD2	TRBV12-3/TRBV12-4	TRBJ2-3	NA	TGTGCCAGCAGTTTTAGCGGGGAGTCGACAGATGCGCAGTATTTT	CASSFSGESTDAQYF
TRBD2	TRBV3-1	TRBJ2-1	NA	TGTGCCAGCAGCCAACTAGCGGAGAAAGGCAATGAGCAGTTCTTC	CASSQLAEKGNEQFF
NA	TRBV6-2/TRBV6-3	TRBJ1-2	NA	TGTGCCAGCAGGAGTCCTATTCGCGGCTACACCTTC	CASRSPIRGYTF
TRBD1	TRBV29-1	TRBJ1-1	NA	TGCAGCGTTGAAACCCGCAGGGGGGTCACTGAAGCTTTCTTT	CSVETRRGVTEAFF
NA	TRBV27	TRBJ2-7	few	TGTGCCAGCAGTCCCCGGGTCGACGGCTTCGACGAGCAGTACTTC	CASSPRVDGFDEQYF
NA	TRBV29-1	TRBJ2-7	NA	TGCAGCGTTGCCCACGATGTGGTGGTGAAGACCCAGTGCTTC	CSVAHDVVVKTQCF
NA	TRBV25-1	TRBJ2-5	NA	TGTGCCAGCACCGCTAGTCTGGAGACCCAGTACTTC	CASTASLETQYF
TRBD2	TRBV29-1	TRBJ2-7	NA	TGCAGCGTTGTTGGGACTACCTCTTCCTACAATGAGCAGTACTTC	CSVVGTTSSYNEQYF
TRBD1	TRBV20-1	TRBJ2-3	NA	TGCAGTGCTGGACAGGTAGAAGATACGCAGTATTTT	CSAGQVEDTQYF
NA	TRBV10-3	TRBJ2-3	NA	TGTGCCATCAGTGCTCCCAGCACAGATACGCAGTATTTT	CAISAPSTDTQYF
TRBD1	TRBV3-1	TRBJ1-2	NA	TGTGCCAGCAGTCAAAATCCGGGACAGACCAACTATGGCTACACCTTC	CASSQNPGQTNYGYTF
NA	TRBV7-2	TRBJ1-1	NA	TGTGCCAGCAGCTACCAGGGTTTTACTGAAGCTTTCTTT	CASSYQGFTEAFF
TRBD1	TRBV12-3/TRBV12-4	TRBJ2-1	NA	TGTGCCAGCAGTCCCCCTGGACAGGGGGCAGGAAATGAGCAGGTCTTC	CASSPPGQGAGNEQVF
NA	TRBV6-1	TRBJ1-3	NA	TGTGCCAGCAGTAGACAGCGCTCTGGAAACACCATATATTTT	CASSRQRSGNTIYF
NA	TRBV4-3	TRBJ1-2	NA	TGCGCCAGCAGCCAAGAGGTTTACGGGGTGGGGTATGGCTACACCTTC	CASSQEVYGVGYGYTF